The clone carrying this T cell receptor (beta chain) occurred a few times. Its antigen remains unknown. RNA, once extracted, was reverse transcribed into cDNA for use as the sequencing template. Produced via immunoSEQ multiplex PCR; TCRdb's table is partial and in-frame only. Of about 200,000 clones in the sample, 58% were seen once. Sample treatment: oral pan-JAK inhibitor, 5-10 mg twice daily. The data stem from a study of CD8+ T cells in alopecia areata. Study summary: Treated patients took oral tofacitinib at 5 to 10 mg twice daily. Study observations and caveats: Scalp clonality decreased significantly with tofacitinib, and so did expanded CD8+ clones among the top 100. Persistence of many expanded lesional clones was seen in scalp and blood during tofacitinib.

CDR3 length: 15 residues. V was shortened by 6 bases and J by 2 bases, with 18 bases between the two germline ends. The germline gives CDR1 SQVTM, CDR2 ANQGSEA. Sample: CD4+ T cells sorted from blood, taken at week 24, from a patient treated with tofacitinib. This chain connects TRBV29-1 to TRBJ2-3; tentatively, D is TRBD2 (6 bases). This receptor was obtained from a human donor with alopecia areata. The CDR3 nucleotides read TGCAGCGTCACCCCCCGGCGGGGAGACACAGATACGCAGTATTTT. Amino acid sequence: CSVTPRRGDTDTQYF.